This TCR beta chain was documented in a study of OX40 agonist ivuxolimab in advanced cancers. Note on this clone: The same CDR3 also results from other DNA sequences found in this sample.

The CDR3 totals 12 residues. CDR1 MNHNY and CDR2 SVGAGI come from the germline V gene (reference sequence). Trimming removed 5 bases from V and 4 bases from J, with 9 bases in between. Clones were sequenced by immunoSEQ multiplex PCR, and TCRdb holds only the in-frame ones, with some missing. Here the sample spans about 67,000 clones, about 83% being singletons. This chain joins TRBV6-6 and TRBJ2-7, with D unclear. Sequenced here: CD4+ or CD8+ T cells sorted from blood, sampled in a trial of the OX40 agonist ivuxolimab. The sequence came from an adult with an advanced solid tumor such as melanoma, head and neck, liver or kidney cancer. The CDR3 here is CASSRLRYEQYF. The CDR3 DNA reads TGTGCCAGCAGTCGTCTCAGGTACGAGCAGTACTTC.